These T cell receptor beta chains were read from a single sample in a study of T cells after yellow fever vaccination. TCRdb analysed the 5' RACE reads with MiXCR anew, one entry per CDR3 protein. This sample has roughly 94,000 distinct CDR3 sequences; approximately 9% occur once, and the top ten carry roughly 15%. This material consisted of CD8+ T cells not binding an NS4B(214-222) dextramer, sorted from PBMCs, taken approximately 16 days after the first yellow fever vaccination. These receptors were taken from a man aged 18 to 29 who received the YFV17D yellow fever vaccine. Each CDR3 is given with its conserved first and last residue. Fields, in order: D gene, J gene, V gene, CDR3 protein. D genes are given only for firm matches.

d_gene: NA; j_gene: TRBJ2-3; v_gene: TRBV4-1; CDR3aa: CASSRIPGDTQYF
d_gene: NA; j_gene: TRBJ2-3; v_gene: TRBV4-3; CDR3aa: CASSQESGLGDTQYF
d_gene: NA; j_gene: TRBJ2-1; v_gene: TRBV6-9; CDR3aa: CASSYSWLASQFF
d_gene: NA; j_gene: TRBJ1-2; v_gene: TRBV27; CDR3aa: CASRQGFYGYTF
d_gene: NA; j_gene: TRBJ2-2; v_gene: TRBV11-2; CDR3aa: CASSLGGGGPTGELFF
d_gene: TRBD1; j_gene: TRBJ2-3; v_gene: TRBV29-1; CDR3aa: CSVKEQGYTQYF
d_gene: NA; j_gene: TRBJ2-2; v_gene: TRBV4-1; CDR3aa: CASSQYGLELFF
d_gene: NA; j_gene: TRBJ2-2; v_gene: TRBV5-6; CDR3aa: CASSWEPVGNTGELFF
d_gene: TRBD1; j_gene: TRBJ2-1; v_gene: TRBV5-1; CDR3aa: CASSLTGGGNEQFF
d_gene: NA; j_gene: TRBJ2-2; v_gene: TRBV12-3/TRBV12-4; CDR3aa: CASTDRFHGELFF
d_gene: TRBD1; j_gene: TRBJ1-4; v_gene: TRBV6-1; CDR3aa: CASTPGGYMANEKLFF
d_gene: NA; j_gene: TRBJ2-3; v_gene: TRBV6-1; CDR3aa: CASRDQGIDTQYF
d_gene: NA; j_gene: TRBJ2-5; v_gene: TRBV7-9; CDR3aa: CASSRPGGGETQYF
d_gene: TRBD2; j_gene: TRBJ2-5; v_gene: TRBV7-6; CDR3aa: CASSWTSGGQETQYF
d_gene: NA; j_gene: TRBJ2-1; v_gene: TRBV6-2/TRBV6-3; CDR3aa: CASSYSVGDTYNEQFF
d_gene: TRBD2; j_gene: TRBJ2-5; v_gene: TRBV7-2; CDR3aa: CASSLALSLAGHQETQYF
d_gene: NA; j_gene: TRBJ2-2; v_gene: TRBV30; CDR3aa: CAWSWTSLGELFF
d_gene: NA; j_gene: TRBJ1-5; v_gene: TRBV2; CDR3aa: CASRPGVGPQHF
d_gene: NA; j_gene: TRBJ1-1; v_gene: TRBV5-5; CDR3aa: CASNWGLGTRNTEAFF
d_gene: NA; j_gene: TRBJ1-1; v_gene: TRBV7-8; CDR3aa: CASSLDSAEAFF
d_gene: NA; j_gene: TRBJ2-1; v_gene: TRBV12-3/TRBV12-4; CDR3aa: CASNFGQQNNEQFF
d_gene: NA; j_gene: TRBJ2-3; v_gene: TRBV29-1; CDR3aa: CSAWDLAPDTQYF
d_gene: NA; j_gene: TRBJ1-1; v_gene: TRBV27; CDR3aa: CASSLRGLFLNTEAFF
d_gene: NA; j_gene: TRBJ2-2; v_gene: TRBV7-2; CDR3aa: CASSSRLRTATGELFF
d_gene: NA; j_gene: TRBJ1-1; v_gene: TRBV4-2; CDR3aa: CASSQDERATGLNTEAFF
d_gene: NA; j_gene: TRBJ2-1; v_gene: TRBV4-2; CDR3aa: CASSQGTTKKQFF
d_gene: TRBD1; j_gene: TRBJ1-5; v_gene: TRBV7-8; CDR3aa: CASSSYRDRRTQPQHF
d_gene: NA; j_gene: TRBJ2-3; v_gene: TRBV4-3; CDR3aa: CASSRDLATSTDTQYF
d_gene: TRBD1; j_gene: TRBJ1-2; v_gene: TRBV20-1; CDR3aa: CSASPLSTGWYGYTF
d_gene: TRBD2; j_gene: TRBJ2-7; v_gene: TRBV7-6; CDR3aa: CASSFSGGPEQYF
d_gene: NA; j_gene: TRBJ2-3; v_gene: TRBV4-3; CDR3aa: CASSQEHSDRPDTQYF
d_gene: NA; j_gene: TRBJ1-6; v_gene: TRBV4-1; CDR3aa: CASSQDAAGVNSPLHF
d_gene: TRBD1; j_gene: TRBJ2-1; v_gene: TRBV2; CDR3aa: CASSWTGAHNEQFF
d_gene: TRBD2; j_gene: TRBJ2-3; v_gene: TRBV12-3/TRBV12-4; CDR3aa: CASSPLGLPFTDTQYF
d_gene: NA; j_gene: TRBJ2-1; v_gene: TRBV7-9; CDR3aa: CASHMRDGSGNEQFF
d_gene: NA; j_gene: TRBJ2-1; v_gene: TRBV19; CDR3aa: CASSSLGTYNEQFF
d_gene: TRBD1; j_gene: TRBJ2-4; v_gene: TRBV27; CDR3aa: CASSLTGLGDIQYF
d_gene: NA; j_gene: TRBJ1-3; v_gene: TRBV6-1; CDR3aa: CASSTGQFSGNTIYF
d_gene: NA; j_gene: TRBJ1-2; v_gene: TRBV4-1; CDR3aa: CASSDHRSNNYGYTF
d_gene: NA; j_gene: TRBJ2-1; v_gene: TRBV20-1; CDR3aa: CSARDPRLEQFF
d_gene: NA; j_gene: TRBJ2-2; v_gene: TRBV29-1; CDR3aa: CSVFRAGDNTGELFF
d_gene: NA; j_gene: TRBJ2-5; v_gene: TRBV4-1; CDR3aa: CASSIPGPQETQYF
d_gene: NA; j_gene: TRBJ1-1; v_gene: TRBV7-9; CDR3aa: CASSLGQIMNTEAFF
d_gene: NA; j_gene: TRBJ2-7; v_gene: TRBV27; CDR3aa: CASSFGGRGYEQYF
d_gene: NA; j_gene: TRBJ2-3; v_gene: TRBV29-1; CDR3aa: CSVEDPPHTQYF
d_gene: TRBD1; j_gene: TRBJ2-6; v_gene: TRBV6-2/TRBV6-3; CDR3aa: CASRHFGGQGAKTGANVLTF
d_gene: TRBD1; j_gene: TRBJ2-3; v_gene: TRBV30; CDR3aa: CAWSVGTGAPDTQYF
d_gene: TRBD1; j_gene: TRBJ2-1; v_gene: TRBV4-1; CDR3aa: CASSRGQGPDNEQFF
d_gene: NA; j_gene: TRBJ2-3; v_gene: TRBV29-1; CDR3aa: CSVLLDWDTQYF
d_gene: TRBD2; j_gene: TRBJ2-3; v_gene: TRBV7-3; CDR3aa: CASSPTSGGLDTQYF
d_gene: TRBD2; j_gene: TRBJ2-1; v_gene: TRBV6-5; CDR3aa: CASSSREGGVNEQFF
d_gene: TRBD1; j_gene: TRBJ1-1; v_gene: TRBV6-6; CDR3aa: CASSGTGGGEAFF
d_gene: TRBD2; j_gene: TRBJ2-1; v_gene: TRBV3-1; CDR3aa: CASSQALPLAGEYNEQFF
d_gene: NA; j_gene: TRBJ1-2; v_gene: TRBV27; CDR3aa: CASSLVPTLNYGYTF
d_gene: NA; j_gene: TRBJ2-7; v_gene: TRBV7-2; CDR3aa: CASSLSPYEQYF